A single sample gave rise to the 8 T cell receptor beta chains below, sequenced in a study of T cells after yellow fever vaccination. TCRdb independently ran MiXCR on the 5' RACE reads; one entry per CDR3 protein. This table has under 300,000 distinct CDR3 sequences, over 10% appearing once. This specimen consisted of CD4+ T cells sorted from PBMCs, obtained 45 days after the yellow fever booster vaccination. These receptors were collected from a man aged 25 to 40 who received the YFV17D yellow fever vaccine.

The rearrangement joins TRBV30 to TRBJ2-3; no clear D gene. The CDR3 length is 14 residues. Germline CDR1 and CDR2: GTSNPN and SVGIG (reference sequence). The V and J ends lost 3 bases and 0 bases respectively, with 10 bases between them. CDR3 DNA: TGTGCCTGGAGAGTTGTGATGAGCACAGATACGCAGTATTTT. Translation: CAWRVVMSTDTQYF.

This clonotype was counted ten times or more. V gene TRBV7-3 combines with J gene TRBJ2-5; 9 nucleotides align to TRBD1. The CDR3 covers 14 residues. The germline gives CDR1 SGHTA, CDR2 FQGTGA. V shed 5 bases and J 5 bases; nucleotides not matched to a gene: 6. The CDR3 is CASSPGTGMETQYF. CDR3 nucleotide sequence: TGTGCCAGCAGCCCGGGGACAGGGATGGAGACCCAGTACTTC.

This clonotype was counted many times. This rearrangement joins TRBV5-1 to TRBJ1-1; the D is unclear. Germline CDR1 reads SGHRS; CDR2 reads YFSETQ. V dropped 4 bases and J dropped 4 bases, with 8 bases sitting between them. The CDR3 covers 12 residues. The CDR3 bases are TGCGCCAGCAGCGAGGGAATCACTGAAGCTTTCTTT. This gives the protein CASSEGITEAFF.

There are many counts of this clonotype. The chain is built from TRBV6-1 and TRBJ2-7; 10 nucleotides align to TRBD2. J gave up 5 bases and V 6 bases, and 13 bases lay outside the gene matches. This CDR3 has 16 amino acids. From germline, CDR1 is MNHNS and CDR2 SASEGT. CDR3 DNA: TGTGCCAGCAGCTTCCCCTCCCCTAGCGGGAGCCACGAGCAGTACTTC. Protein: CASSFPSPSGSHEQYF.

The chain employs TRBV5-1 and TRBJ2-2, with TRBD1 matching over 10 bases. The CDR3 contains 16 residues. In germline, CDR1 is SGHRS, CDR2 YFSETQ. The junction had 6 bases not matched to a gene; V was cut back by 0 bases and J by 7 bases. In DNA form, the CDR3 reads TGCGCCAGCAGCTTGGCCATGACAGGGGGCATCGGGGAGCTGTTTTTT. Encoded protein: CASSLAMTGGIGELFF.

This chain links TRBV7-9 with TRBJ2-7; 7 bases match TRBD1. The CDR3 totals 15 residues. The V segment lost 4 bases and the J segment 0 bases; nucleotides outside the gene matches: 6. From germline, CDR1 is SEHNR and CDR2 FQNEAQ (reference sequence). In DNA form, the CDR3 reads TGTGCCAGCAGCTGGTCAGGGGGTCCCTCCTACGAGCAGTACTTC. Encoded protein: CASSWSGGPSYEQYF. Together with reference TRBV7-9 and TRBJ2-7, the CDR3 gives the full variable domain: DTGVSQNPRHKITKRGQNVTFRCDPISEHNRLYWYRQTLGQGPEFLTYFQNEAQLEKSRLLSDRFSAERPKGSFSTLEIQRTEQGDSAMYLCASSWSGGPSYEQYFGPGTRLTVT.

The chain has TRBV20-1 and TRBJ2-2; D perhaps matches TRBD1 (6 bases). Germline values: CDR1 DFQATT, CDR2 SNEGSKA (reference sequence). The V and J ends lost 3 bases and 0 bases respectively, with 8 bases between them. The length of the CDR3 is 14 residues. CDR3 amino acids: CSASQGPNTGELFF. CDR3 sequence (DNA): TGCAGTGCTAGCCAGGGGCCGAACACCGGGGAGCTGTTTTTT.

This clonotype was detected many times. The chain carries TRBV20-1 and TRBJ2-7, with a possible D match to TRBD1 (6 bases). CDR1 DFQATT and CDR2 SNEGSKA come from the germline V gene (reference sequence). The CDR3 has 13 amino acids. V shed 6 bases and J shed 4 bases, with 16 bases lying between them. CDR3 protein: CSAPSGTQYEQYF. CDR3 in DNA: TGCAGTGCGCCTTCCGGGACACAATACGAGCAGTACTTC.